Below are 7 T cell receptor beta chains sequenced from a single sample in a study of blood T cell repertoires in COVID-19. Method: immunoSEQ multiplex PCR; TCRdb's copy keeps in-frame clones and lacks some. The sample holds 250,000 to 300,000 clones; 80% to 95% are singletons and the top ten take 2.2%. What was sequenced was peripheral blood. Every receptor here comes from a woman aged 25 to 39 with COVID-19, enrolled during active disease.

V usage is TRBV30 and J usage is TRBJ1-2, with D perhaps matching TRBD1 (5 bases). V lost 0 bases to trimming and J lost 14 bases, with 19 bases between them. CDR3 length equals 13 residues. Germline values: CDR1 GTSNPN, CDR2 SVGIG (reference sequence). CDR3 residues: CAWSVRGGKVETF. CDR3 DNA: TGTGCCTGGAGTGTACGGGGGGGGAAGGTAGAGACCTTC.

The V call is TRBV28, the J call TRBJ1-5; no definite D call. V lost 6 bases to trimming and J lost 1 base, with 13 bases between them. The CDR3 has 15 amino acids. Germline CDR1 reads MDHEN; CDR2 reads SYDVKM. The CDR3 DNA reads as TGTGCCAGCAGGACAATGGTGGGCAGCAATCAGCCCCAGCATTTT. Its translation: CASRTMVGSNQPQHF.

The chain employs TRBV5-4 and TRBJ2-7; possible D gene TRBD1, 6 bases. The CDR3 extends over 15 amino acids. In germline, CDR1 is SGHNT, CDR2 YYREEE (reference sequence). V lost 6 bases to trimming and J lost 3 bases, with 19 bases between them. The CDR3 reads CASTRGRDTNYEQYF. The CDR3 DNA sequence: TGTGCCAGCACCCGAGGCAGGGACACGAACTACGAGCAGTACTTC.

The CDR3 DNA reads as TGCGCCAGCAGCCAAGAGGGGGGACAGAAGAATTCACCCCTCCACTTT. Amino acid sequence: CASSQEGGQKNSPLHF. The V gene is TRBV4-1, the J gene TRBJ1-6, with 7 bases aligning to TRBD1. CDR1 is MGHRA and CDR2 is YSYEKL in the germline V gene. The CDR3 runs to 16 residues. V gave up 0 bases and J gave up 7 bases; unmatched junction bases: 6.

The DNA for the CDR3 is TGTGCCAGCAGTAAACCGGGACTTAACAATGAGCAGTTCTTC. Its protein is CASSKPGLNNEQFF. The chain recombines TRBV6-2 or TRBV6-3 with TRBJ2-1; D perhaps matches TRBD2 (6 bases). Per germline, CDR1 MNHEY and CDR2 SVGEGT. The V gene lost 5 bases and the J gene lost 5 bases, with 13 bases spanning the gap. The CDR3 is made up of 14 amino acids.

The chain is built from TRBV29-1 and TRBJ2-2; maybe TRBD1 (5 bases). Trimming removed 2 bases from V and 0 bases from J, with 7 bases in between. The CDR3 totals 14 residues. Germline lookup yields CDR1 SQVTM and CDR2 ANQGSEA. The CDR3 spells CSVETGSNTGELFF. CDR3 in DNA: TGCAGCGTTGAAACAGGATCGAACACCGGGGAGCTGTTTTTT.

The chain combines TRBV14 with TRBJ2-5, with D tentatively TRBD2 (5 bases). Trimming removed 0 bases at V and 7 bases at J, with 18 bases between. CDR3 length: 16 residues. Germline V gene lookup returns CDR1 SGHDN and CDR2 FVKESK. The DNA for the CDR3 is TGTGCCAGCAGCCAAGATTTCGGCGCCCCACTAGGGACCCAGTACTTC. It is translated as CASSQDFGAPLGTQYF.